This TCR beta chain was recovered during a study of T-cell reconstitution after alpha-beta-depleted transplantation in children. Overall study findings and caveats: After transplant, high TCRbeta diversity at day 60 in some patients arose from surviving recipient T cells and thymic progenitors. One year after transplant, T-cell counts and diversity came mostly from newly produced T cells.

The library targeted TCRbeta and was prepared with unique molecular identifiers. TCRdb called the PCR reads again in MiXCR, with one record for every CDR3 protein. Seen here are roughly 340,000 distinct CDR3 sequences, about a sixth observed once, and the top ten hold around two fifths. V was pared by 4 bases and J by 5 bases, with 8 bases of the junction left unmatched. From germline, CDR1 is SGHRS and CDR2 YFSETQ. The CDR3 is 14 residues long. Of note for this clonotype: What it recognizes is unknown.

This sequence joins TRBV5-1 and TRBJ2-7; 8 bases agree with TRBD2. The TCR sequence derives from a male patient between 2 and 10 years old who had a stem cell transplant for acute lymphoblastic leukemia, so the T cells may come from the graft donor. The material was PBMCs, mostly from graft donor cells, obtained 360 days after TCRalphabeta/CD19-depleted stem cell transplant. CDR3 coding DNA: TGCGCCAGCAGCGCGAGCGGGAGTCACCACGAGCAGTACTTC. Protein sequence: CASSASGSHHEQYF.